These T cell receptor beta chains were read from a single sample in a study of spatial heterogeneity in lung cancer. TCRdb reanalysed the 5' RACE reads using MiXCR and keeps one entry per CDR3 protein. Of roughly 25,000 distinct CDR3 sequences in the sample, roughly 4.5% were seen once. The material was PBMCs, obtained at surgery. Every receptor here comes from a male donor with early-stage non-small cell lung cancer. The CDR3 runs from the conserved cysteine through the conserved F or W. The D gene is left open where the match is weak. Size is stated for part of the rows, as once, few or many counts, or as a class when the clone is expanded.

CDR3nt: TGTGCCAGCAGATTAAGGGGACTAGCGGACAACGAGCAGTACTTC
CDR3aa: CASRLRGLADNEQYF
j_gene: TRBJ2-7
abundance: many
d_gene: TRBD2
v_gene: TRBV2

CDR3nt: TGTGCCAGCAGTCTAGACAGGGGCAATGAGCAGTTCTTC
CDR3aa: CASSLDRGNEQFF
j_gene: TRBJ2-1
abundance: many
d_gene: TRBD1
v_gene: TRBV6-5

CDR3nt: TGTGCCAGCAGGGATGGGGGAGAAGGCACAGATACGCAGTATTTT
CDR3aa: CASRDGGEGTDTQYF
j_gene: TRBJ2-3
abundance: many
d_gene: .
v_gene: TRBV6-2/TRBV6-3

CDR3nt: TGTGCCAGCAGTTACTACCCGCCCGTAGGAGGGTTCGAGGGCACCCTCCACTTT
CDR3aa: CASSYYPPVGGFEGTLHF
j_gene: TRBJ1-6
abundance: medium-sized
d_gene: .
v_gene: TRBV6-5

CDR3nt: TGTGCCAGCAGAGCGGGACTAGCAACCTACGAGCAGTACTTC
CDR3aa: CASRAGLATYEQYF
j_gene: TRBJ2-7
abundance: many
d_gene: TRBD2
v_gene: TRBV28

CDR3nt: TGTGCCAGCTCACCAAGGGGACAGGGTTACAATGAGCAGTTCTTC
CDR3aa: CASSPRGQGYNEQFF
j_gene: TRBJ2-1
abundance: many
d_gene: TRBD1
v_gene: TRBV18

CDR3nt: TGTGCCAGTCAGACAGCACAACATCAAGAGACCCAGTACTTC
CDR3aa: CASQTAQHQETQYF
j_gene: TRBJ2-5
abundance: many
d_gene: .
v_gene: TRBV6-6

CDR3nt: TGTGCCAGCGTTCGGACAGGGGATCAGCCCCAGCATTTT
CDR3aa: CASVRTGDQPQHF
j_gene: TRBJ1-5
abundance: many
d_gene: TRBD1
v_gene: TRBV12-3/TRBV12-4

CDR3nt: TGCGCCAGCAGCCAAGAAAACGGCTACGAGCAGTACTTC
CDR3aa: CASSQENGYEQYF
j_gene: TRBJ2-7
abundance: many
d_gene: .
v_gene: TRBV4-3

CDR3nt: TGTGCCAGCAGTGCCCAGGGGACGGATCAGCCCCAGCATTTT
CDR3aa: CASSAQGTDQPQHF
j_gene: TRBJ1-5
abundance: .
d_gene: .
v_gene: TRBV2

CDR3nt: TGTGCCAGCAGCCTTAGAGCCTCCCCAGAGACCCAGTACTTC
CDR3aa: CASSLRASPETQYF
j_gene: TRBJ2-5
abundance: many
d_gene: .
v_gene: TRBV7-9

CDR3nt: TGTGCCAGCAGCCAAGAGATCCAGGGGATGAACACTGAAGCTTTCTTT
CDR3aa: CASSQEIQGMNTEAFF
j_gene: TRBJ1-1
abundance: many
d_gene: .
v_gene: TRBV14

CDR3nt: TGTGCCAGCAAGGGGGAGTTTGTGGCCGGGGAGCTGTTTTTT
CDR3aa: CASKGEFVAGELFF
j_gene: TRBJ2-2
abundance: many
d_gene: .
v_gene: TRBV6-2/TRBV6-3

CDR3nt: TGCAGTGCTAGGGGGACAGGGTCCTACGAGCAGTACTTC
CDR3aa: CSARGTGSYEQYF
j_gene: TRBJ2-7
abundance: many
d_gene: TRBD1
v_gene: TRBV20-1

CDR3nt: TGTGCCAGCAGTTTTTCTAACTATGGCTACACCTTC
CDR3aa: CASSFSNYGYTF
j_gene: TRBJ1-2
abundance: many
d_gene: .
v_gene: TRBV12-3/TRBV12-4

CDR3nt: TGTGCCAGCAGGGGGACCGGGAGCGACGAGCAGTACTTC
CDR3aa: CASRGTGSDEQYF
j_gene: TRBJ2-7
abundance: .
d_gene: .
v_gene: TRBV6-5

CDR3nt: TGTGCCAGCAGCGTGGGACCCGGGACAGGGGGACTAATCGGGGCCAACGTCCTGACTTTC
CDR3aa: CASSVGPGTGGLIGANVLTF
j_gene: TRBJ2-6
abundance: many
d_gene: TRBD1
v_gene: TRBV9

CDR3nt: TGTGCCAGCAGCCAAGTTGGAGCGGGGAAAGGCTACGAGCAGTACTTC
CDR3aa: CASSQVGAGKGYEQYF
j_gene: TRBJ2-7
abundance: many
d_gene: TRBD2
v_gene: TRBV3-1

CDR3nt: TGTGCCAGTAGTATTACCCGGGGGGCCGTTCAAGAGACCCAGTACTTC
CDR3aa: CASSITRGAVQETQYF
j_gene: TRBJ2-5
abundance: few
d_gene: .
v_gene: TRBV19

CDR3nt: TGTGCCAGCAGCTTAGACAGTCAAGAGACCCAGTACTTC
CDR3aa: CASSLDSQETQYF
j_gene: TRBJ2-5
abundance: many
d_gene: .
v_gene: TRBV7-7

CDR3nt: TGTGCCAGCAGTTTATCCGCGGGCAATGAGCAGTTCTTC
CDR3aa: CASSLSAGNEQFF
j_gene: TRBJ2-1
abundance: many
d_gene: .
v_gene: TRBV27

CDR3nt: TGTGCCAGCTCACCACTCGGGACTAGTGTTTCCAAAAACATTCAGTACTTC
CDR3aa: CASSPLGTSVSKNIQYF
j_gene: TRBJ2-4
abundance: many
d_gene: TRBD2
v_gene: TRBV18

CDR3nt: TGTGCCAGCAGTTACTCGATTTGGAAACCGAGCTCCTACAATGAGCAGTTCTTC
CDR3aa: CASSYSIWKPSSYNEQFF
j_gene: TRBJ2-1
abundance: many
d_gene: .
v_gene: TRBV6-2/TRBV6-3

CDR3nt: TGTGCCAGCAGCTTGGCCGTAAGTGGGACCTCCTATGAGCAGTTCTTC
CDR3aa: CASSLAVSGTSYEQFF
j_gene: TRBJ2-1
abundance: .
d_gene: .
v_gene: TRBV5-4

CDR3nt: TGTGCCAGCAGCTTAGTGGGGGACAGCACTGAAGCTTTCTTT
CDR3aa: CASSLVGDSTEAFF
j_gene: TRBJ1-1
abundance: many
d_gene: TRBD1
v_gene: TRBV7-2

CDR3nt: TGTGCCACCAGCAGAGATGCAAGCTCCTACAATGAGCAGTTCTTC
CDR3aa: CATSRDASSYNEQFF
j_gene: TRBJ2-1
abundance: many
d_gene: .
v_gene: TRBV15

CDR3nt: TGTGCCAGCAGCCTACAGGGGCCGGAACGCGCAGATACGCAGTATTTT
CDR3aa: CASSLQGPERADTQYF
j_gene: TRBJ2-3
abundance: many
d_gene: TRBD1
v_gene: TRBV5-6

CDR3nt: TGTGCCAGCAGTTACGGTCCCCTCGGACAGGCGGAGACCCAGTACTTC
CDR3aa: CASSYGPLGQAETQYF
j_gene: TRBJ2-5
abundance: many
d_gene: TRBD1
v_gene: TRBV6-5

CDR3nt: TGTGCCAGCAGCCTACCCGGCGGCGAGCAGTACTTC
CDR3aa: CASSLPGGEQYF
j_gene: TRBJ2-7
abundance: many
d_gene: .
v_gene: TRBV7-2

CDR3nt: TGTGCCAGCAGCGTGGAGAAGTTCGGCTATGGCTACACCTTC
CDR3aa: CASSVEKFGYGYTF
j_gene: TRBJ1-2
abundance: many
d_gene: .
v_gene: TRBV9

CDR3nt: TGTGCCAGTAGTCGACAGGCCGGGGCCAACGTCCTGACTTTC
CDR3aa: CASSRQAGANVLTF
j_gene: TRBJ2-6
abundance: medium-sized
d_gene: .
v_gene: TRBV19

CDR3nt: TGTGCCAGTAGTATAGGAGGGACCTCCTACAATGAGCAGTTCTTC
CDR3aa: CASSIGGTSYNEQFF
j_gene: TRBJ2-1
abundance: few
d_gene: .
v_gene: TRBV19

CDR3nt: TGTGCCAGCAGTCTACAGGGAGACTACGAGCAGTACTTC
CDR3aa: CASSLQGDYEQYF
j_gene: TRBJ2-7
abundance: many
d_gene: .
v_gene: TRBV12-3/TRBV12-4

CDR3nt: TGTGCGACAGGGAATAGCAATCAGCCCCAGCATTTT
CDR3aa: CATGNSNQPQHF
j_gene: TRBJ1-5
abundance: many
d_gene: TRBD1
v_gene: TRBV28

CDR3nt: TGTGCCAGCAGTTTTACGGCTAACTACAATGAGCAGTTCTTC
CDR3aa: CASSFTANYNEQFF
j_gene: TRBJ2-1
abundance: many
d_gene: .
v_gene: TRBV28

CDR3nt: TGTGCCAGCAGTTTAGCCAAACAAAAAACGGGACGCCTTAGCACAGATACGCAGTATTTT
CDR3aa: CASSLAKQKTGRLSTDTQYF
j_gene: TRBJ2-3
abundance: medium-sized
d_gene: .
v_gene: TRBV27

CDR3nt: TGTGCCAGCAGCCAAGGATCTAGGGGTAGCAATCAGCCCCAGCATTTT
CDR3aa: CASSQGSRGSNQPQHF
j_gene: TRBJ1-5
abundance: medium-sized
d_gene: .
v_gene: TRBV3-1

CDR3nt: TGCAGCGTTGATGCCGCAGTGCGAGCTTTCTTT
CDR3aa: CSVDAAVRAFF
j_gene: TRBJ1-1
abundance: medium-sized
d_gene: .
v_gene: TRBV29-1

CDR3nt: TGCAGGGTGACGGGTGGCGGGGGGGCCCGGGAGCAGTACTTC
CDR3aa: CRVTGGGGAREQYF
j_gene: TRBJ2-7
abundance: many
d_gene: TRBD2
v_gene: TRBV20-1

CDR3nt: TGTGCCAGCAGACTCACAGGGTTCACTAACTATGGCTACACCTTC
CDR3aa: CASRLTGFTNYGYTF
j_gene: TRBJ1-2
abundance: .
d_gene: .
v_gene: TRBV27

CDR3nt: TGTGCCAGCAGTAAGGAGACAGGGGGCCGCGAGCAGTACTTC
CDR3aa: CASSKETGGREQYF
j_gene: TRBJ2-7
abundance: many
d_gene: TRBD1
v_gene: TRBV27

CDR3nt: TGTGCCAGCAGCCCGGGGACTAGCGGAGACGAGCAGTACTTC
CDR3aa: CASSPGTSGDEQYF
j_gene: TRBJ2-7
abundance: many
d_gene: TRBD2
v_gene: TRBV7-3

CDR3nt: TGTGCAAGTCGCCCGGACACCCCTATTGGCTACACCTTC
CDR3aa: CASRPDTPIGYTF
j_gene: TRBJ1-2
abundance: many
d_gene: .
v_gene: TRBV12-2